This T cell receptor beta chain is drawn from a study of post-analysis software for immune sequencing data. Study-wide points: About 5 TRBV segments (TRBV5-6, TRBV5-1 and TRBV20-1 among them) occurred more frequently in patients than in controls.

Germline-derived CDR1 and CDR2 are SGHRS and YFSETQ. The CDR3 runs 14 residues. Incorporated into the TCR beta cDNA libraries were unique molecular identifiers, which served to reduce PCR and sequencing biases. A single record per CDR3 protein comes from TCRdb applying MiXCR to the PCR reads. The sample shows more than 500,000 distinct CDR3 sequences, around a third of them seen only once. Points on this clonotype: The antigen remains undetermined. One end of the junction is discordant with germline, which a read error may explain.

This rearrangement joins TRBV5-1 to TRBJ2-3; 8 bases fit TRBD2. The sequence derives from a girl under 18 with multiple sclerosis. Sequenced input: blood. CDR3 DNA sequence: TGCGCCAGCGGCTTCAGCGGGGGTGGAGATACGCAGTATTTT. Its protein is CASGFSGGGDTQYF.